This entry lists 16 T cell receptor beta chains sequenced from one sample in a study of blood T cell repertoires in COVID-19. TCRdb's copy holds only in-frame clones and misses some; the assay was immunoSEQ multiplex PCR. The sample includes roughly 180,000 clones, roughly 81% of them seen just once. Sequences were obtained from peripheral blood. Receptors originate from an elderly woman with COVID-19, enrolled during active disease.

The rearrangement uses TRBV3-1 (or the pseudogene TRBV3-2) and TRBJ1-3; D perhaps matches TRBD1 (5 bases). The V end lost 4 bases, the J end lost 6 bases, and 13 bases lay between the germline ends. Looked up from germline, CDR1 is LGHDT and CDR2 is YNNKEL (reference sequence). The CDR3 has 14 residues. The CDR3: CASSRRDGENTIYF. Written as DNA, the CDR3 is TGTGCCAGCAGCCGGAGGGACGGAGAAAACACCATATATTTT.

This clone has ten or more counts. The V gene is TRBV23-1, the J gene TRBJ1-1; 7 bases agree with TRBD1. TRBV23-1 is sorted into the ORF group, with uncertain function. CDR3 length equals 19 residues. The ends lost 1 base at V and 1 base at J; junction bases unmatched: 15. CDR3 DNA sequence: TGCGCCAGCAGTCAATGGGACAGCAGGGTAAATCTTCCGAACACTGAAGCTTTCTTT. Translating gives CASSQWDSRVNLPNTEAFF.

The rearrangement joins TRBV28 to TRBJ2-7, with a possible D match to TRBD2 (6 bases). V was shortened by 6 bases and J by 12 bases, with 21 bases between the two germline ends. Germline-derived CDR1 and CDR2 are MDHEN and SYDVKM. The CDR3 covers 13 residues. CDR3 sequence reads: CASSPTARDWRYF. The CDR3 DNA reads TGTGCCAGCAGCCCAACGGCCCGGGACTGGAGGTACTTC.

This clone has a single count. Written as DNA, the CDR3 is TGTGCCAGTAGTATAGTTGGACAGGGGATGGGGGAGCAGTTCTTC. Amino acid sequence: CASSIVGQGMGEQFF. The chain employs TRBV19 and TRBJ2-1; TRBD1 agrees at 9 bases. The J segment lost 10 bases and the V segment lost 1 base, leaving 8 bases of the junction unmatched. The CDR3 covers 15 residues. Germline V gene lookup returns CDR1 LNHDA and CDR2 SQIVND (reference sequence).

This chain connects TRBV27 to TRBJ1-2; 7 bases fit TRBD1. Germline loops: CDR1 MNHEY, CDR2 SMNVEV (reference sequence). This CDR3 has 13 residues. The J segment lost 5 bases and the V segment lost 3 bases, leaving 3 bases of the junction unmatched. In DNA, the CDR3 is TGTGCCAGCAGTTTCTCACAGGGGTATGGCTACACCTTC. Encoded protein: CASSFSQGYGYTF.

CDR3 in amino acids: CAWTGGFSYEQYF. The CDR3 coding sequence is TGTGCCTGGACAGGGGGGTTCTCCTACGAGCAGTACTTC. The V call is TRBV30, the J call TRBJ2-7; D may be TRBD1 (7 bases). V was clipped by 4 bases and J by 0 bases, with 10 bases between them. The CDR3 length is 13 residues. The germline V gene encodes CDR1 GTSNPN and CDR2 SVGIG (reference sequence).

V is TRBV29-1 and J is TRBJ2-3; D is possibly TRBD2 (5 bases). CDR3 length: 15 residues. Germline V gene lookup returns CDR1 SQVTM and CDR2 ANQGSEA. The V end was cut by 4 bases, the J end by 0 bases, with 14 bases between. This CDR3 reads CSVGETTTSTDTQYF. CDR3 DNA: TGCAGCGTTGGGGAGACTACCACTAGCACAGATACGCAGTATTTT.

V usage is TRBV4-1 and J usage is TRBJ1-2, with D possibly TRBD1 on 6 matching bases. The germline V gene encodes CDR1 MGHRA and CDR2 YSYEKL. The V end was cut by 1 base, the J end by 2 bases, with 11 bases between. This CDR3 has 15 residues. The CDR3 loop is CASSQGWGLNYGYTF. In DNA form, the CDR3 reads TGCGCCAGCAGCCAAGGTTGGGGGCTAAACTATGGCTACACCTTC.

The chain uses TRBV15 and TRBJ1-1; a weak D match, TRBD1 (5 bases). V lost 0 bases, J lost 7 bases, and 12 bases lay in between. Germline-derived CDR1 and CDR2 are LNHNV and YYDKDF (reference sequence). The CDR3 contains 14 residues. The CDR3 DNA is TGTGCCACCAGCAGAGATTGGGGGGGAGGTGAAGCTTTCTTT. It specifies CATSRDWGGGEAFF. Full variable domain (rest looked up from reference TRBV15 and TRBJ1-1): DAMVIQNPRYQVTQFGKPVTLSCSQTLNHNVMYWYQQKSSQAPKLLFHYYDKDFNNEADTPDNFQSRRPNTSFCFLDIRSPGLGDTAMYLCATSRDWGGGEAFFGQGTRLTVV.

The chain links TRBV5-1 to TRBJ2-7, with 8 bases fitting TRBD2. The germline V gene has CDR1 SGHRS and CDR2 YFSETQ. With 0 bases clipped from V and 1 base from J, the junction kept 3 bases outside the gene matches. The CDR3 contains 15 residues. The CDR3 loop is CASSLEAGASYEQYF. Here the CDR3 DNA reads TGCGCCAGCAGCTTGGAAGCGGGAGCTTCCTACGAGCAGTACTTC.

This sequence joins TRBV5-1 and TRBJ2-1, with D possibly being TRBD2 (6 bases). The CDR3 is 14 residues long. V dropped 2 bases and J dropped 4 bases, with 10 bases sitting between them. Per germline, CDR1 SGHRS and CDR2 YFSETQ. This chain's CDR3 is CASSFGGLYNEQFF. The DNA of the CDR3 is TGCGCCAGCAGCTTCGGGGGATTGTACAATGAGCAGTTCTTC. Full variable domain (remainder filled in from reference TRBV5-1 and TRBJ2-1): KAGVTQTPRYLIKTRGQQVTLSCSPISGHRSVSWYQQTPGQGLQFLFEYFSETQRNKGNFPGRFSGRQFSNSRSEMNVSTLELGDSALYLCASSFGGLYNEQFFGPGTRLTVL.

This rearrangement joins TRBV7-9 to TRBJ1-1; TRBD1 aligns across 8 bases. J was trimmed by 3 bases and V by 6 bases; bases with no gene match: 9. There are 15 residues in the CDR3. Germline CDR1 reads SEHNR; CDR2 reads FQNEAQ (reference sequence). CDR3 sequence reads: CASRRGQGLYTEAFF. In DNA form, the CDR3 reads TGTGCCAGCAGGAGAGGACAGGGCTTATACACTGAAGCTTTCTTT.

This sequence joins TRBV19 and TRBJ2-1, with D unresolved. The CDR3 is 11 residues long. Germline lookup yields CDR1 LNHDA and CDR2 SQIVND (reference sequence). Trimming pared 2 bases from V and 9 bases from J, leaving 5 bases between. The CDR3 DNA sequence: TGTGCCAGTAGTATAAGGAGTGAGCAGTTCTTC. This codes for CASSIRSEQFF.

The chain is built from TRBV2 and TRBJ2-3; D is uncertain. CDR1 is SNHLY and CDR2 is FYNNEI in the germline V gene. The V end lost 6 bases, the J end lost 4 bases, and 11 bases lay between the germline ends. The CDR3 is made up of 13 amino acids. CDR3 region: CASRAPVSDTQYF. The CDR3 region has the DNA TGTGCCAGCAGGGCCCCCGTCTCAGATACGCAGTATTTT.

The chain links TRBV11-2 to TRBJ2-7; D is perhaps TRBD1 (5 bases). The CDR3 spans 14 residues. CDR1 and CDR2 from the germline V gene are SGHAT and FQNNGV. The germline V and J ends were trimmed by 2 bases and 4 bases, with 12 bases remaining between them. The CDR3 DNA sequence: TGTGCCAGCAGCTTAAACAGGAGAGATTACGAGCAGTACTTC. Translated: CASSLNRRDYEQYF.

This chain connects TRBV2 to TRBJ2-7; no firm D call. V lost 4 bases and J 4 bases, leaving 14 bases between the germline ends. Germline V gene lookup returns CDR1 SNHLY and CDR2 FYNNEI. This CDR3 spans 14 amino acids. CDR3 nucleotides: TGTGCCAGCAGTGGCGGCGCGAACCATTACGAGCAGTACTTC. It is translated as CASSGGANHYEQYF.